This record covers a single TCR beta chain. The antigen it binds to is not known. No quality values exist for individual bases; no much larger clone is one base distant. The sample's treatment or condition label, decoded: live attenuated yellow fever vaccine strain. A standard Ficoll-Paque protocol was used to isolate PBMCs from peripheral blood. Dynabeads CD4 and CD8 positive selection kits were used to isolate the CD4 and CD8 T-cell fractions. TriZol was used to extract RNA from bulk PBMCs, from CD4 and CD8 fractions, and from dextramer-positive and dextramer-negative fractions. The data stem from a study of T cells after yellow fever vaccination (dated by TCRdb to the late 2010s). Broadly, across the study: The SMART-Seq v4 Ultra Low Input RNA kit was used to prepare libraries from fractions with low cell numbers. To follow T-cell clones before and after both primary and booster YFV17D yellow fever vaccination, bulk TCR alpha and beta repertoires underwent longitudinal sequencing. The cohort comprised two healthy male donors, one aged 18 to 29 and one aged 30 to 40 years. Blood was drawn at multiple timepoints before and after primary and secondary immunization, with bulk PBMC replicates and cell subsets isolated.

General study outcomes and caveats: The secondary T-cell response was weaker than the primary response but faster, peaking on day 5 instead of day 15. Because the study included only a couple of donors, the extent to which the findings can be generalized is limited. Most clones expanded after primary vaccination were re-detected after the booster (around 96% of CD4 and about nine tenths of CD8), suggesting broad memory maintenance. A small share of clonotypes occurred in both CD4 and CD8 compartments, likely arising from convergent recombination. FACS-sorted repertoires could contain abundant contaminating clonotypes from the bulk population, so computational filtering was required.

TCR cDNA was synthesized by 5'RACE template switching, through which a universal primer site and unique molecular identifiers were introduced. Priming for cDNA synthesis came from both the TCR alpha and TCR beta constant segments. Library amplification involved two PCR steps, and the second step added sample barcodes and sequencing adapters. Sequencing of libraries was done on Illumina HiSeq 2500 (2x100 bp) or NovaSeq (2x150 bp). As for the original processing: MIGEC was used to demultiplex reads and collapse the reads into UMI consensus sequences, and MiXCR was used for V(D)J alignment. Vaccine-responding clonotypes were identified with edgeR using replicate PBMC samples, with FDR below 0.01 and a log2 fold change above 5 up to day 15 being required. CD4 or CD8 identity was assigned to each bulk clonotype according to whether the clonotype was present at higher abundance in the sequenced CD4 repertoire or the sequenced CD8 repertoire. The public sequencing data were trimmed at Q25 with fastp and processed into clonotypes with MiXCR by TCRdb, which kept only in-frame beta chains. Every distinct CDR3 protein forms one entry, paired with its most common genes and DNA. The V and J calls were not made by the authors but by TCRdb's processing. The sample table shows roughly 250,000 distinct CDR3 sequences, and around 13% are seen once. 0.4% to 0.55% of the sample is in the top ten clones.

The CDR1 and CDR2 encoded by the germline V gene are LGHNT and FRNRAP. V loses 0 bases of germline sequence and J loses 7 bases, and the interval between the two ends is 5 bases. The CDR3 covers 12 residues, taking in both the cysteine and the phenylalanine. Just CDR3 DNA is preserved here, 36 bases in frame from base 1. The chain is assembled from TRBV12-5 and TRBJ2-3; the D gene is not confidently resolved. The sequencing used CD4+ T cells sorted from PBMCs, collected 45 days after the yellow fever booster vaccination. The TCR originated in a man under 40 who received the YFV17D yellow fever vaccine. In nucleotides, the sequence is TGTGCTAGTGGTTTGGTGGAGAATACGCAGTATTTT. Its protein is CASGLVENTQYF. The full variable domain, completed from the reference TRBV12-5 and TRBJ2-3 proteins outside the CDR3, reads DARVTQTPRHKVTEMGQEVTMRCQPILGHNTVFWYRQTMMQGLELLAYFRNRAPLDDSGMPKDRFSAEMPDATLATLKIQPSEPRDSAVYFCASGLVENTQYFGPGTRLTVL.